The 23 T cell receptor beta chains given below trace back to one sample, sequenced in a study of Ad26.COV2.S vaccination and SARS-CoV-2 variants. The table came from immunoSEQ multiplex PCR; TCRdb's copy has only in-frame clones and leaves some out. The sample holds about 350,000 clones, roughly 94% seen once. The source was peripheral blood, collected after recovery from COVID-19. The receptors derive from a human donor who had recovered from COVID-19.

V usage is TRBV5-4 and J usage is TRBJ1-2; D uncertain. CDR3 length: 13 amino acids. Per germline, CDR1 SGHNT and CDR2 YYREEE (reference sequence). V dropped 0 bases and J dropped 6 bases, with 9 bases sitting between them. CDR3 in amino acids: CASSLAGVNGYTF. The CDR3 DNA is TGTGCCAGCAGCTTGGCCGGGGTAAATGGCTACACCTTC.

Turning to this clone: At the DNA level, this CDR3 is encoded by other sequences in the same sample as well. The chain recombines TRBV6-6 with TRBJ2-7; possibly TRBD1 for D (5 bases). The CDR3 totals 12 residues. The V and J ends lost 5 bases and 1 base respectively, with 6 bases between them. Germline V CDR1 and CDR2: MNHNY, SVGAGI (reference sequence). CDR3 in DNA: TGTGCCAGCAGTAGGGGATCCTACGAGCAGTACTTC. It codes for CASSRGSYEQYF.

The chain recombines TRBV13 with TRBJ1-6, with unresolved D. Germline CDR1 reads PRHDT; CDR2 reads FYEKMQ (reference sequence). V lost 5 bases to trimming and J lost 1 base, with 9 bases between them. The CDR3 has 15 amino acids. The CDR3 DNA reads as TGTGCCAGCAGCACAAGGGTGTCCTATAATTCACCCCTCCACTTT. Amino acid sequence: CASSTRVSYNSPLHF.

CDR3 DNA: TGCGCCAGCAGCCAAGACATTTACCAAGAGACCCAGTACTTC. It codes for CASSQDIYQETQYF. The gene calls are TRBV4-3 and TRBJ2-5; D unclear. Trimming shortened V by 0 bases and J by 0 bases, and 5 bases separated the two germline ends. CDR3 length equals 14 residues. Germline V gene data show CDR1 as LGHNA and CDR2 as YSLEER.

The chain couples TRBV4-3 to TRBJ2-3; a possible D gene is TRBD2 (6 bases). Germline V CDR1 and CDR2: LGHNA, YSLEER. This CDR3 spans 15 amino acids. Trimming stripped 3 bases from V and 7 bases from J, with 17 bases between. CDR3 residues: CASSQGGVVANTQYF. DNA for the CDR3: TGCGCCAGCAGCCAGGGCGGGGTTGTTGCAAATACGCAGTATTTT.

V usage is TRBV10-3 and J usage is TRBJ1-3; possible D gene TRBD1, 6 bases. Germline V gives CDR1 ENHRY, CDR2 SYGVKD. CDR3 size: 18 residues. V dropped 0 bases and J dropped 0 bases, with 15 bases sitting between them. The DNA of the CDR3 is TGTGCCATCAGTGAGTCGTGGCGGACAGTACCCTCTGGAAACACCATATATTTT. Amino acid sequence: CAISESWRTVPSGNTIYF.

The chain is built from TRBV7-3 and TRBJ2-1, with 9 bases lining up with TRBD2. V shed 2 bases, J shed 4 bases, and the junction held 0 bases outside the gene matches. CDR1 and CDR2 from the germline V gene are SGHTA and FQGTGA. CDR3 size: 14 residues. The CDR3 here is CASSLAGGYNEQFF. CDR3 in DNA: TGTGCCAGCAGCTTAGCGGGGGGGTACAATGAGCAGTTCTTC.

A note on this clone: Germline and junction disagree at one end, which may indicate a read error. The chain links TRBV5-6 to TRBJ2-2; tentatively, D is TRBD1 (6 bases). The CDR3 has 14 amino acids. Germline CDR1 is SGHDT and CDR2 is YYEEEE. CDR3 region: CASNLGARTGELFF. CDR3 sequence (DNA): TGTGCCAGCAACTTGGGGGCACGCACCGGGGAGCTGTTTTTT.

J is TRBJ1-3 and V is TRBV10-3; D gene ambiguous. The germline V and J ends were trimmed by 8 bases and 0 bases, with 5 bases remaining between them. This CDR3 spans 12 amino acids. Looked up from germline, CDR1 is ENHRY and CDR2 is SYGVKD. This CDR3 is CAILGSGNTIYF. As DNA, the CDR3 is TGTGCCATCCTTGGCTCTGGAAACACCATATATTTT.

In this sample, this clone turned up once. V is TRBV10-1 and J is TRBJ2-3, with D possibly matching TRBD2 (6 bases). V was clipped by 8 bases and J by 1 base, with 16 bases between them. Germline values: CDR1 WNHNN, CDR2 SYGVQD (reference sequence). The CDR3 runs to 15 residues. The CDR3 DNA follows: TGCGCCAGCTCCGGGGGATTTCGGGGCACAGATACGCAGTATTTT. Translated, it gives CASSGGFRGTDTQYF.

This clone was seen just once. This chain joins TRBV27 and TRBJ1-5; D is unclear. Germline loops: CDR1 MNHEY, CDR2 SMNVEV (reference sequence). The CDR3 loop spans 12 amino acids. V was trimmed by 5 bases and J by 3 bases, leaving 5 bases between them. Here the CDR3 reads CASSHNNQPQHF. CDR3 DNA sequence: TGTGCCAGCAGTCATAACAATCAGCCCCAGCATTTT.

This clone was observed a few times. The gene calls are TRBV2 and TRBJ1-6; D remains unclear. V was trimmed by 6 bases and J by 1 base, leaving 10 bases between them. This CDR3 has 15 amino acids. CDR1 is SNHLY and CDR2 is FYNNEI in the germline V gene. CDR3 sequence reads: CASSSGTSYNSPLHF. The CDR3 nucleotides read TGTGCCAGCAGCTCGGGAACGTCCTATAATTCACCCCTCCACTTT.

The CDR3 region is CASSPASGEPETQYF. In nucleotides, the CDR3 is TGTGCCAGCTCACCTGCTAGCGGGGAACCAGAGACCCAGTACTTC. V is TRBV18 and J is TRBJ2-5, with TRBD2 matching over 9 bases. Germline V CDR1 and CDR2: KGHSH, LQKENI. CDR3 length: 15 amino acids. V was pared by 3 bases and J by 4 bases, with 6 bases of the junction left unmatched.

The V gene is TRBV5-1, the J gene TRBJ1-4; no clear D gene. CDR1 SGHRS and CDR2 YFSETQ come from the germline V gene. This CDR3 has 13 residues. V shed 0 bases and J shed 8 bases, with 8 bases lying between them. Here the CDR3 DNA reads TGCGCCAGCAGCTTGGACAGACCAGAAAAACTGTTTTTT. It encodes CASSLDRPEKLFF.

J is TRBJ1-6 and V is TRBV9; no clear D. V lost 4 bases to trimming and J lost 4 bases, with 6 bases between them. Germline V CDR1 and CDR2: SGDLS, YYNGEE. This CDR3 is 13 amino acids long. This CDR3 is CASSPHYNSPLHF. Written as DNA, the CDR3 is TGTGCCAGCAGCCCCCATTATAATTCACCCCTCCACTTT.

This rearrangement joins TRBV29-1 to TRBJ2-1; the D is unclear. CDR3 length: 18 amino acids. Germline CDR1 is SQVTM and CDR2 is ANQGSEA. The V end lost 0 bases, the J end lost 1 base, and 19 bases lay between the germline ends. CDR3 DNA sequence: TGCAGCGTTGAAGATTCTCGTTTTTTTGGCCCTTCCTACAATGAGCAGTTCTTC. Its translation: CSVEDSRFFGPSYNEQFF.

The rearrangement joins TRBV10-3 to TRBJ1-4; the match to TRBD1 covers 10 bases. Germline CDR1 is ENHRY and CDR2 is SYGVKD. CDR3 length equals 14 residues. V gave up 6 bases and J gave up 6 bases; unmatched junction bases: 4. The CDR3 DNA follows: TGTGCCATCAGACAGGACAGGGGGGATGAAAAACTGTTTTTT. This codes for CAIRQDRGDEKLFF.

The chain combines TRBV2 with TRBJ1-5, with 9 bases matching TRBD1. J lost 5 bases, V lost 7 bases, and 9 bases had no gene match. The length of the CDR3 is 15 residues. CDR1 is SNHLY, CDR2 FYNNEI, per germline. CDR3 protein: CASTEDRGEYQPQHF. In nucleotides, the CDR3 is TGTGCCAGCACTGAGGACAGGGGAGAGTATCAGCCCCAGCATTTT.

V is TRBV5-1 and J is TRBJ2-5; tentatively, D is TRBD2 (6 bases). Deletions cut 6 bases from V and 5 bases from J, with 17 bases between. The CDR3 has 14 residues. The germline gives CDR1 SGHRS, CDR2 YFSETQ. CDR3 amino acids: CASKAGNPEETQYF. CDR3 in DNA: TGCGCCAGCAAGGCGGGGAATCCCGAGGAGACCCAGTACTTC.

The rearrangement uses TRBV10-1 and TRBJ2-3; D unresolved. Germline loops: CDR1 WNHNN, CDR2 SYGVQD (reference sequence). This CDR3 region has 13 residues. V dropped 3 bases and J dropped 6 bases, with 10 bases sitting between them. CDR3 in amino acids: CASSELVWDTQYF. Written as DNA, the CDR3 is TGCGCCAGCAGTGAATTGGTTTGGGATACGCAGTATTTT.

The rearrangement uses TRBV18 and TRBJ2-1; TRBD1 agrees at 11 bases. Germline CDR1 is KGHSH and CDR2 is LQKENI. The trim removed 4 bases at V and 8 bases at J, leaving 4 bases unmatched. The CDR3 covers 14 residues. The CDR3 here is CASSLGTGGDEQFF. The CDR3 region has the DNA TGTGCCAGCTCACTTGGGACAGGGGGGGATGAGCAGTTCTTC.

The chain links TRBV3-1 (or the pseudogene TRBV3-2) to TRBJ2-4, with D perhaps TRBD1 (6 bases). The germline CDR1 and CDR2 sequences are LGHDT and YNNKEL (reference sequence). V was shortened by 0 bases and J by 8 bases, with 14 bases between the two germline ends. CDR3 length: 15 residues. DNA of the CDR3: TGTGCCAGCAGCCAAGATCAGGGGCTTGGGTACATTCAGTACTTC. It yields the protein CASSQDQGLGYIQYF.

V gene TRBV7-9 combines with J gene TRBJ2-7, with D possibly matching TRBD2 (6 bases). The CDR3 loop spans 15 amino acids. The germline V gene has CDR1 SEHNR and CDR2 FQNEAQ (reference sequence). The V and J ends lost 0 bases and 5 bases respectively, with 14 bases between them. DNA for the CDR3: TGTGCCAGCAGCTTAGCGGGAGCAGGGAGGCACGAGCAGTACTTC. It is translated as CASSLAGAGRHEQYF.